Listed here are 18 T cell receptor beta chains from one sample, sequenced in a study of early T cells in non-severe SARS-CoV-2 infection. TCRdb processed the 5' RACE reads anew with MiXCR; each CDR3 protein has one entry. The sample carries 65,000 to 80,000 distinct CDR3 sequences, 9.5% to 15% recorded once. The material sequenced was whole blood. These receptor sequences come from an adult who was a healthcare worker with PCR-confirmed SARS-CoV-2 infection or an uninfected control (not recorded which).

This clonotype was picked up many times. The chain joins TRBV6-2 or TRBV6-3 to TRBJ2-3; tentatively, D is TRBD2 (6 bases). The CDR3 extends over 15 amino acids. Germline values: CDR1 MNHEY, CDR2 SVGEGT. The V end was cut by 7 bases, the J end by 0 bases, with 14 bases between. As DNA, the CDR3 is TGTGCCAGCAACGGGGGAGAGACCAGCACAGATACGCAGTATTTT. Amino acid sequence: CASNGGETSTDTQYF.

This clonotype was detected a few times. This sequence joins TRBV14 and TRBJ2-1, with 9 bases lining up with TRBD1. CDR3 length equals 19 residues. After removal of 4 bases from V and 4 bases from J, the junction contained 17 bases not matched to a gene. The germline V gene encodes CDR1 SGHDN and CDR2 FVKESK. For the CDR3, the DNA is TGTGCCAGCAGCCCCACGGACAGGGGCATAATTGTGGGGTACAATGAGCAGTTCTTC. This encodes CASSPTDRGIIVGYNEQFF.

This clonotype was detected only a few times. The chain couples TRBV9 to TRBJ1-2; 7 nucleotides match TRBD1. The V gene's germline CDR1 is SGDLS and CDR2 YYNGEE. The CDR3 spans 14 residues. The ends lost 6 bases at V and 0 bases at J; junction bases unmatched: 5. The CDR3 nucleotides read TGTGCCAGCACCCGGGACAGCTCTAACTATGGCTACACCTTC. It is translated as CASTRDSSNYGYTF.

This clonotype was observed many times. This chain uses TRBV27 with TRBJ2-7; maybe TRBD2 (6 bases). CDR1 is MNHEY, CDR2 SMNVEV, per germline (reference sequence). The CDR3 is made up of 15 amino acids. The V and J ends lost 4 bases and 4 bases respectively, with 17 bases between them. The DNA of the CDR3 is TGTGCCAGCAGTTCGGGACCGGGAGTGGGGTACGAGCAGTACTTC. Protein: CASSSGPGVGYEQYF.

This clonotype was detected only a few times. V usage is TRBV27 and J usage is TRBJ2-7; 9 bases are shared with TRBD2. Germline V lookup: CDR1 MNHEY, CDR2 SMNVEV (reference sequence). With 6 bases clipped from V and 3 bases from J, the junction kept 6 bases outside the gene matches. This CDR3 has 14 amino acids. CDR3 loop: CASSLSGRIYEQYF. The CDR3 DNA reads TGTGCCAGCAGCCTAAGCGGGAGGATCTACGAGCAGTACTTC.

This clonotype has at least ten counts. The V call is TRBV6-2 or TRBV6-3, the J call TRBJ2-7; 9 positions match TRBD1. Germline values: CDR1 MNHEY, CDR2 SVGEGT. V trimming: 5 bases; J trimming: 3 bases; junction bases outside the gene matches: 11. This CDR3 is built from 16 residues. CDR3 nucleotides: TGTGCCAGCAGTCCCTCCGGGACAGGGTACTACTACGAGCAGTACTTC. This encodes CASSPSGTGYYYEQYF.

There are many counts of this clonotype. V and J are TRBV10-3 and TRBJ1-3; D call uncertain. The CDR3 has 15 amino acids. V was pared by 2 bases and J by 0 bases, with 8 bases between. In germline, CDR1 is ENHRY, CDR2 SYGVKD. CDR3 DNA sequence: TGTGCCATCAGTGAGGGACTGAACTCTGGAAACACCATATATTTT. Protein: CAISEGLNSGNTIYF.

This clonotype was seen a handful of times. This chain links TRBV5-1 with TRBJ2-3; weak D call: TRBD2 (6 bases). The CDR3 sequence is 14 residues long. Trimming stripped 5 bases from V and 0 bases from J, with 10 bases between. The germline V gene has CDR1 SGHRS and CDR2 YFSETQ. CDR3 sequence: CASRSRGSTDTQYF. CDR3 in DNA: TGCGCCAGCAGGTCTCGGGGGAGCACAGATACGCAGTATTTT.

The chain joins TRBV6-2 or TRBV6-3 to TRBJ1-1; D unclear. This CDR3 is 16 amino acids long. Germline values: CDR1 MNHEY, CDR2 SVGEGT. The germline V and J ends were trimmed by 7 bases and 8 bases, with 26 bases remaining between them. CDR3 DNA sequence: TGTGCCAGCACCCTACAAACGGGGATATATATATTGGAAGCTTTCTTT. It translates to CASTLQTGIYILEAFF.

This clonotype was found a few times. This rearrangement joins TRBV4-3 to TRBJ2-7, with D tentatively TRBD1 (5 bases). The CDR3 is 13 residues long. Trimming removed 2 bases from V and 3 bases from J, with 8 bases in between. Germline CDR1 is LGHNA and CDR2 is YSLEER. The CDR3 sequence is CASSQSQGYEQYF. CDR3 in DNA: TGCGCCAGCAGCCAAAGCCAGGGCTACGAGCAGTACTTC.

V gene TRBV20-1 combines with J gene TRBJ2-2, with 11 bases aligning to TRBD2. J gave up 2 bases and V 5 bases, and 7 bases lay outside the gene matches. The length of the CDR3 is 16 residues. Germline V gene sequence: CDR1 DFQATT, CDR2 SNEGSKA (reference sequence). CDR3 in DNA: TGCAGTGCTCCTCCTAGCGGGAGGAAAAACACCGGGGAGCTGTTTTTT. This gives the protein CSAPPSGRKNTGELFF.

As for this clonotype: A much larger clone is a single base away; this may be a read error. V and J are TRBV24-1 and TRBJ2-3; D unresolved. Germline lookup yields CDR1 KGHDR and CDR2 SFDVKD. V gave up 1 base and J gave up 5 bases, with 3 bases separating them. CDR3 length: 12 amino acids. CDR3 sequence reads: CATSDFIDTQYF. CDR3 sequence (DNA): TGTGCCACCAGTGATTTTATAGATACGCAGTATTTT.

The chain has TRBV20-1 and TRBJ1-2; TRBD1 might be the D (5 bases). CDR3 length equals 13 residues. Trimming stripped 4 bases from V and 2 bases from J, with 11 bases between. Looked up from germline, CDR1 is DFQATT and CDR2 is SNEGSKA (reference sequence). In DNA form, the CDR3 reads TGCAGTGCTAAAGACGGGGCCAACTATGGCTACACCTTC. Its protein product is CSAKDGANYGYTF.

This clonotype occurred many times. The CDR3 sequence is CASSLGSAGVGYNEQFF. In nucleotides, the CDR3 is TGTGCCAGCAGTTTAGGGTCAGCGGGAGTCGGCTACAATGAGCAGTTCTTC. The rearrangement uses TRBV28 and TRBJ2-1; 8 bases are a match to TRBD2. The germline gives CDR1 MDHEN, CDR2 SYDVKM. This CDR3 comprises 17 residues. V lost 2 bases and J lost 3; bases outside the gene matches: 9.

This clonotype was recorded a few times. CDR3 nucleotides: TGTGCCAGCAGCCCGTGGAAACTAGCGGGGAGCACAGATACGCAGTATTTT. This translates into CASSPWKLAGSTDTQYF. The chain joins TRBV14 to TRBJ2-3; 10 positions match TRBD2. From germline, CDR1 is SGHDN and CDR2 FVKESK. This CDR3 contains 17 residues. With V trimmed by 4 bases and J by 0 bases, 7 bases remained unmatched.

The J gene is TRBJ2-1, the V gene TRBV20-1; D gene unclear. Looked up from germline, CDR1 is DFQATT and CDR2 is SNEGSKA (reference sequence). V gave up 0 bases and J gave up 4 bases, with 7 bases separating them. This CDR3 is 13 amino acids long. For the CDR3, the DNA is TGCAGTGCTAGAGACTACATATACAATGAGCAGTTCTTC. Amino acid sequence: CSARDYIYNEQFF.

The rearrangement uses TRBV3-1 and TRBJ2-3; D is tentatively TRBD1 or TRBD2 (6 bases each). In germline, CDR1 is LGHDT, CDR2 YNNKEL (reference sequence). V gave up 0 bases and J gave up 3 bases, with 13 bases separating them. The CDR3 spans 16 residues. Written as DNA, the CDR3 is TGTGCCAGCAGCCAAGATTTGGGGGGCGAAACAGATACGCAGTATTTT. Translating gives CASSQDLGGETDTQYF.

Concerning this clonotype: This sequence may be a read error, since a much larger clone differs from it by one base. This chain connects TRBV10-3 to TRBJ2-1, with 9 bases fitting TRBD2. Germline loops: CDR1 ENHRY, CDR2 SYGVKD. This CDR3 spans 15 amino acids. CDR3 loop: CVISEGGRVINEQFF. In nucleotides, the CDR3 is TGTGTCATCAGTGAGGGCGGGAGGGTTATCAATGAGCAGTTCTTC.